One and the same sample provided the 8 T cell receptor beta chains below, sequenced in a study of naive and memory T cell subsets. These receptors' antigens are unknown. Regarding the study as a whole: Especially in CD8 cells, naive repertoires contained a few larger clonotypes, possibly CD45RA-re-expressing memory cells.

The beta constant-region primer was an equimolar mix of two oligonucleotides covering TRBC1 and TRBC2. Nested alpha and beta constant-region primers with the SP2 primer drove four PCR rounds on ligated cDNA. One entry per CDR3 protein results from TCRdb running MiXCR on the UMI-ligation and nested PCR reads. Among under 150,000 distinct CDR3 sequences listed, approximately 21% were seen once. Sequencing was carried out using naive CD8+ T cells from blood. The receptors were gathered from a human donor in good health.

CDR3 sequence reads: CASSADQRTGVETQYF. The CDR3 bases are TGTGCCAGCAGCGCCGACCAAAGGACAGGGGTAGAGACCCAGTACTTC. V is TRBV9 and J is TRBJ2-5; 9 bases map to TRBD1. This CDR3 has 16 residues. The V gene end was trimmed by 3 bases and the J gene end by 4 bases; junction bases not matched to a gene: 10. The germline V gene encodes CDR1 SGDLS and CDR2 YYNGEE.

J is TRBJ2-1 and V is TRBV6-2 or TRBV6-3; D is unresolved. Germline CDR1 and CDR2: MNHEY and SVGEGT. This CDR3 contains 14 residues. Trimming took off 0 bases at V and 5 bases at J, with 8 bases between the two ends. The CDR3 DNA follows: TGTGCCAGCAGTTACTCGGGATACAACAATGAGCAGTTCTTC. Translating gives CASSYSGYNNEQFF.

This clonotype was seen a handful of times. This rearrangement joins TRBV20-1 to TRBJ2-4; possible D gene TRBD2, 6 bases. CDR3 length: 15 residues. CDR1 is DFQATT and CDR2 is SNEGSKA in the germline V gene (reference sequence). V was pared by 3 bases and J by 1 base, with 13 bases between. For the CDR3, the DNA is TGCAGTGCTAGGAGGAGGGAGAGCGCCAAAAACATTCAGTACTTC. The encoded protein is CSARRRESAKNIQYF.

The J gene is TRBJ1-4, the V gene TRBV19; a possible D gene is TRBD1 (6 bases). Germline-derived CDR1 and CDR2 are LNHDA and SQIVND (reference sequence). The germline V and J ends were trimmed by 4 bases and 0 bases, with 15 bases remaining between them. This CDR3 contains 17 residues. In DNA form, the CDR3 reads TGTGCCAGTAGTACCAAAAAACAGGGACCAACTAATGAAAAACTGTTTTTT. It codes for CASSTKKQGPTNEKLFF.

The V call is TRBV14, the J call TRBJ1-2; D ambiguous. The germline V and J ends were trimmed by 5 bases and 4 bases, with 11 bases remaining between them. CDR3 length equals 13 residues. The germline gives CDR1 SGHDN, CDR2 FVKESK. The chain's CDR3 is CASSFHKSYGYTF. Here the CDR3 DNA reads TGTGCCAGCAGCTTCCACAAGAGCTATGGCTACACCTTC.

The gene calls are TRBV4-3 and TRBJ2-1; 8 bases map to TRBD1. Germline trimming cut 4 bases from V and 8 bases from J; bases unmatched to any gene: 7. Germline V gene sequence: CDR1 LGHNA, CDR2 YSLEER. The CDR3 is 14 amino acids. DNA of the CDR3: TGCGCCAGCAGCCGGTATCAGGGGGCCGATGAGCAGTTCTTC. Translation: CASSRYQGADEQFF.

This sequence joins TRBV12-3 or TRBV12-4 and TRBJ2-1; perhaps TRBD2 as D (6 bases). This CDR3 region has 16 residues. Trimming removed 5 bases from V and 0 bases from J, with 14 bases in between. The CDR3 sequence is CASSPFRGSSYNEQFF. CDR3 bases: TGTGCCAGCAGTCCCTTCCGGGGGAGCTCCTACAATGAGCAGTTCTTC.

This clonotype was seen repeatedly, ten times or more. The V and J genes are TRBV28 and TRBJ2-7, with D maybe TRBD2 (5 bases). This CDR3 spans 13 amino acids. Trimming shortened V by 5 bases and J by 3 bases, and 11 bases separated the two germline ends. Germline-derived CDR1 and CDR2 are MDHEN and SYDVKM. CDR3 residues: CASSPADFYEQYF. Here the CDR3 DNA reads TGTGCCAGCAGTCCGGCGGACTTCTACGAGCAGTACTTC.